The 4 T cell receptor beta chains reported below all come from one sample, sequenced in a study of CD8 T cells in ankylosing spondylitis. For these receptors, no antigen is known. TCRdb independently ran MiXCR on the 5' RACE reads; one entry per CDR3 protein. The profile shows 700,000 to 1,000,000 distinct CDR3 sequences, 10% to 15% of them singletons. Whole-study findings and limits: Characteristic, it appeared, of ankylosing spondylitis blood was a TCR beta motif of eight highly homologous variants.

Input material: blood, either unsorted or a sorted T cell fraction (not recorded which). All receptors derive from a male donor with ankylosing spondylitis.

This sequence joins TRBV15 and TRBJ2-7; TRBD2 might be the D (5 bases). The CDR3 has 14 residues. V was cut by 3 bases and J by 7 bases, with 16 bases left in between. Germline V gene lookup returns CDR1 LNHNV and CDR2 YYDKDF (reference sequence). The CDR3 DNA is TGTGCCACCAGCAGGCGGGCGAGAGAGCGAGAGCAGTACTTC. The encoded protein is CATSRRAREREQYF.

This clonotype was counted at least ten times. The chain has TRBV5-1 and TRBJ2-7; D is possibly TRBD1 (6 bases). The CDR3 is made up of 17 amino acids. Germline V lookup: CDR1 SGHRS, CDR2 YFSETQ. The V gene lost 0 bases and the J gene lost 0 bases, with 16 bases spanning the gap. CDR3 in DNA: TGCGCCAGCAGCTTGGCCGGGACACAACAACCCTCCTACGAGCAGTACTTC. The encoded protein is CASSLAGTQQPSYEQYF.

This clonotype was seen ten or more times. The CDR3 reads CASSGANVLTF. CDR3 nucleotide sequence: TGTGCGAGCTCTGGGGCCAACGTCCTGACTTTC. The rearrangement links TRBV21-1 to TRBJ2-6. TRBV21-1 is a pseudogene segment. The CDR3 covers 11 residues.

The CDR3 loop reads CASSQDASGSYNEQFF. Here the CDR3 DNA reads TGTGCCAGCAGCCAAGATGCTAGCGGTTCCTACAATGAGCAGTTCTTC. The genes are TRBV4-2 and TRBJ2-1; 7 bases are shared with TRBD2. V shed 0 bases, J shed 1 base, and the junction held 3 bases outside the gene matches. There are 16 residues in the CDR3. The germline gives CDR1 LGHNA, CDR2 YNFKEQ.